The rows below give T cell receptor beta chains drawn from one sample of a study of control samples from healthy donors and cancer patients. TCRdb keeps only in-frame clones here, not all; method: immunoSEQ multiplex PCR. There are about 130,000 clones in the sample; about nine tenths occur only once, and 5.5% to 7% lies in the top ten. The material sequenced was blood. These receptors were obtained from a young man in good health. CDR3s include the opening cysteine and the closing phenylalanine or tryptophan. Each record gives: V gene, J gene, clone size, D gene, CDR3 DNA, CDR3 protein. D genes are given only for firm matches. A row's size may be missing; if present it is once, few, many or a size class.

TRBV5-4	TRBJ2-2	-	TRBD2	TGTGCCAGCAGCATCCGGACTAGCGGGGGTTATGAACGGGCCGGGGAGCTGTTTTTT	CASSIRTSGGYERAGELFF
TRBV2	TRBJ2-7	-	-	TGTGCCAGCTTCAGAGGTGCTTTGCTATCCTACGAGCAGTACTTC	CASFRGALLSYEQYF
TRBV2	TRBJ2-7	-	TRBD1	TGTGCCAGCAGGTGGACAGGGTTACTGTACGGGCAGTACTTC	CASRWTGLLYGQYF
TRBV7-9	TRBJ2-3	-	-	TGTTCCCTTTCCGTCGGGGACACAGATACGCAGTATTTT	CSLSVGDTDTQYF
TRBV18	TRBJ2-3	-	TRBD2	TGTGCCAGCTCACAATTAATAGCGGGGGACACAGATACGCAGTATTTT	CASSQLIAGDTDTQYF
TRBV5-6	TRBJ1-5	-	-	TGTGCCAGCAGCTTGACGGGACATCAGCCCCAGCATTTT	CASSLTGHQPQHF
TRBV6-5	TRBJ2-3	-	-	TGTGCCAGCAGTTACTCGCCGGTAACCACAGATACGCAGTATTTT	CASSYSPVTTDTQYF
TRBV7-6	TRBJ2-5	-	-	TGTGCCAGCAGCTTAGAGTGGGGCTCGACAGAGACCCAGTACTTC	CASSLEWGSTETQYF
TRBV10-3	TRBJ2-1	-	-	TGTGCCATCAGTGGGACGGGACTGGACAATGAGCAGTTCTTC	CAISGTGLDNEQFF
TRBV19	TRBJ1-5	-	TRBD1	TGTGCCAGTAGGGGGACAGGGGGGTACAATCAGCCCCAGCATTTT	CASRGTGGYNQPQHF
TRBV4-2	TRBJ2-3	few	-	TGTGCCAGCAGCCAGACGGAAGGGGATACGCAGTATTTT	CASSQTEGDTQYF
TRBV12-3/TRBV12-4	TRBJ2-1	-	TRBD2	TGTGCCAGCAGTTCTAGCGGGGTGAATGAGCAGTTCTTC	CASSSSGVNEQFF
TRBV19	TRBJ1-2	-	-	TGTGCCAGCAAGTTGGCTAACTATGGCTACACCTTC	CASKLANYGYTF
TRBV28	TRBJ2-7	-	TRBD1	TGTGCCAGCAGCCGCCCGGGACAGCCCTACGAGCAGTACTTC	CASSRPGQPYEQYF
TRBV19	TRBJ1-5	-	TRBD1	TGTGCCAGTAGTTCCCAGACAGGGGGATTTGTCGGCAATCAGCCCCAGCATTTT	CASSSQTGGFVGNQPQHF
TRBV2	TRBJ1-5	-	-	TGTGCCAGCAGTGAAATGCTTCAGCCCCAGCATTTT	CASSEMLQPQHF
TRBV13	TRBJ1-1	-	-	TGTGCCAGCAGCTCGACTTCAGGAGATGAAGCTTTCTTT	CASSSTSGDEAFF
TRBV19	TRBJ1-4	-	TRBD1	TGTGCCAGTAGAGAGGGGTCGACAGGGATTCTTGAAAAACTGTTTTTT	CASREGSTGILEKLFF
TRBV4-2	TRBJ1-4	-	-	TGTGCCAGCAGCCAAGAGAATAGCGGGGAAAAACTGTTTTTT	CASSQENSGEKLFF
TRBV2	TRBJ2-7	once	TRBD1	TGTGCCAGCAGTGAAGCTTTGACAGGGCCCTACGAGCAGTACTTC	CASSEALTGPYEQYF
TRBV2	TRBJ2-7	once	TRBD1	TGTGCCAGCAACCAGGGGGTCTACGAGCAGTACTTC	CASNQGVYEQYF
TRBV5-1	TRBJ1-1	-	-	TGCGCCAGCAGCCGGGGGGGACTAGGGGAACCCACTGAAGCTTTCTTT	CASSRGGLGEPTEAFF
TRBV19	TRBJ2-7	-	-	TGTGCCAGTAGTATTTTGTGGTCGGGGGTGGTCAACGAGCAGTACTTC	CASSILWSGVVNEQYF
TRBV27	TRBJ1-4	-	TRBD1	TGTGCCAGCAGTCCGGGACAGGCTAATGAAAAACTGTTTTTT	CASSPGQANEKLFF
TRBV2	TRBJ2-1	-	-	TGTGCCAGCATCCGGGACACCCGACACAATGAGCAGTTCTTC	CASIRDTRHNEQFF
TRBV7-9	TRBJ1-3	-	-	TGTGCCAGCAGCCTCCACTCTGGAAACACCATATATTTT	CASSLHSGNTIYF
TRBV6-5	TRBJ1-6	-	-	TGTGCCAGCAGTTACAGACAAAGCTCCTATAATTCACCCCTCCACTTT	CASSYRQSSYNSPLHF
TRBV5-1	TRBJ1-3	-	-	TGCGCCAGCAGCATTGGGCTGAGCTCTGGAAACACCATATATTTT	CASSIGLSSGNTIYF
TRBV5-6	TRBJ2-7	-	-	TGTGCCAGCAGCTTGAAGGGTTTAGGGAGGAGATCCTACGAGCAGTACTTC	CASSLKGLGRRSYEQYF
TRBV10-3	TRBJ2-4	once	-	TGTGCCATCAGTGAGTCGATGGTGCAGGGGCGGAGCATTCAGTACTTC	CAISESMVQGRSIQYF
TRBV7-9	TRBJ2-2	-	TRBD2	TGTGCCAGCAGCTTTAGAGCGGGGGGCGTGAACACCGGGGAGCTGTTTTTT	CASSFRAGGVNTGELFF
TRBV19	TRBJ1-2	-	-	TGTGCCAGTAGAACCTCTTATGGCTACACCTTC	CASRTSYGYTF
TRBV9	TRBJ1-1	-	TRBD1	TGTGCCAGCAGCGTAGGAGGACAGGTGAACACTGAAGCTTTCTTT	CASSVGGQVNTEAFF